This T cell receptor beta chain was observed in a study of sequential checkpoint blockade in melanoma. About the research overall: Arm A got nivolumab then ipilimumab; arm B the reverse, 1:1. About 90 pretreatment tumor DNA samples were TCRβ immunosequenced.

Specified treatment: randomized to nivolumab then ipilimumab (arm A) or the reverse (arm B). DNA-damaging chemotherapy had not been given to any patient beforehand. Germline assignment: CDR1 MNHGY and CDR2 SAAAGT. V lost 7 bases and J 2 bases, leaving 23 bases between the germline ends. This CDR3 is built from 17 residues. The method was immunoSEQ multiplex PCR; TCRdb's version includes in-frame clones alone and lacks a portion of them. The sample lists some 7,000 clones, 20% to 30% occurring once. The TCR originated in a human donor with melanoma. The V call is TRBV6-8, the J call TRBJ1-1, with D perhaps TRBD1 (6 bases). The starting material was tumor tissue (inferred from file names), obtained from a patient given nivolumab and ipilimumab in sequence. CDR3 sequence: CASNFLGGGRSNTEAFF. As DNA, the CDR3 is TGTGCCAGCAACTTCCTCGGAGGGGGTAGGTCAAACACTGAAGCTTTCTTT.